These 14 T cell receptor beta chains were sequenced from one sample in a study of blood T cell repertoires in COVID-19 (dated by TCRdb to 2018 to 2021). The library was obtained by the immunoSEQ multiplex PCR assay. The source is immuneACCESS, and TCRdb retained only in-frame sequences with V and J called. Part of the clones is not carried over; for the studies checked, unresolved V genes explain less than half of this, and the remainder is unexplained. This sample is represented by about 160,000 clones; roughly 90% of them were singletons. The ten largest clones represent 6.6% of the sample. Sequencing used PBMCs or T cells enriched from blood (not recorded which). The receptors originated from a woman in her fifties or sixties who had recovered from COVID-19.

V is TRBV15 and J is TRBJ2-2; TRBD1 might be the D (5 bases). The germline V gene encodes CDR1 LNHNV and CDR2 YYDKDF (reference sequence). CDR3 size: 15 residues. The V gene lost 5 bases and the J gene lost 1 base, with 11 bases spanning the gap. The CDR3 DNA follows: TGTGCCACCAGCGGTTTGGGGCAGAACACCGGGGAGCTGTTTTTT. It is translated as CATSGLGQNTGELFF.

The J gene is TRBJ2-7, the V gene TRBV11-2; possibly TRBD1 for D (6 bases). Trimming took 5 bases from V and 12 from J, leaving 20 bases between them. The CDR3 contains 13 residues. Germline V gives CDR1 SGHAT, CDR2 FQNNGV. CDR3 in amino acids: CASSHWTAPSGYF. DNA for the CDR3: TGTGCCAGCAGCCACTGGACAGCCCCCAGCGGGTACTTC.

The chain joins TRBV29-1 to TRBJ2-7; tentatively, D is TRBD1 (5 bases). Trimming removed 7 bases at V and 0 bases at J, with 13 bases between. This CDR3 spans 13 amino acids. The germline V gene has CDR1 SQVTM and CDR2 ANQGSEA. The CDR3 DNA reads as TGCAGCGCCCTCGGACACTTCTCCTACGAGCAGTACTTC. It translates to CSALGHFSYEQYF.

To note about this clone: Mismatch with germline at one junction end may stem from a read error. This chain joins TRBV7-7 and TRBJ2-3, with 8 bases identical to TRBD2. Germline V lookup: CDR1 SSHAT, CDR2 FNYEAQ (reference sequence). This CDR3 is 15 amino acids long. The CDR3 DNA reads TGTGCTAGCAGCTTTGGCGGGGGGCCCACAGATACGCAGTATTTT. Protein product: CASSFGGGPTDTQYF.

The chain joins TRBV11-3 to TRBJ1-1, with unresolved D. Germline V gene lookup returns CDR1 SGHNT and CDR2 YENEEA. With 1 base removed from V and 8 bases from J, the gap between germline ends came to 5 bases. This CDR3 is built from 11 residues. CDR3 region: CASSLGREAFF. For the CDR3, the DNA is TGTGCCAGCAGCTTAGGTAGAGAAGCTTTCTTT.

The J gene is TRBJ2-7, the V gene TRBV6-2 or TRBV6-3; TRBD1 matches 8 bases. Trimming cost V 2 bases and J 3 bases; bases outside gene matches: 3. The CDR3 contains 14 residues. CDR1 and CDR2 from the germline V gene are MNHEY and SVGEGT. The CDR3 region has the DNA TGTGCCAGCAGTTACCTGGACAGGGTCTACGAGCAGTACTTC. This sequence encodes CASSYLDRVYEQYF.

V gene TRBV11-2 combines with J gene TRBJ2-3; the match to TRBD2 covers 11 bases. J gave up 4 bases and V 3 bases, and 3 bases lay outside the gene matches. CDR1 is SGHAT and CDR2 is FQNNGV in the germline V gene. CDR3 length: 15 amino acids. In nucleotides, the CDR3 is TGTGCCAGCAGCTTGTTAGCGGGGGGGCCAGATACGCAGTATTTT. Encoded protein: CASSLLAGGPDTQYF.

The chain joins TRBV19 to TRBJ2-3, with a possible D match to TRBD2 (7 bases). V lost 1 base and J 2 bases, leaving 16 bases between the germline ends. Germline loops: CDR1 LNHDA, CDR2 SQIVND (reference sequence). The CDR3 is 17 residues long. CDR3 sequence: CASSIGRGAWVTDTQYF. The CDR3 region has the DNA TGTGCCAGTAGTATAGGTCGGGGGGCGTGGGTCACAGATACGCAGTATTTT.

The chain recombines TRBV11-2 with TRBJ2-7, with D maybe TRBD2 (5 bases). Trimming cost V 8 bases and J 4 bases, with 18 bases left between them. The CDR3 is made up of 14 amino acids. Germline V gene lookup returns CDR1 SGHAT and CDR2 FQNNGV. The CDR3 DNA is TGTGCCAGCCGGGGATGGGGTTCGCTATACGAGCAGTACTTC. Residues: CASRGWGSLYEQYF.

The gene calls are TRBV7-2 and TRBJ1-1; D is perhaps TRBD1 (5 bases). Germline V gene data show CDR1 as SGHTA and CDR2 as FQGNSA. V was pared by 6 bases and J by 5 bases, with 19 bases between. The length of the CDR3 is 15 residues. The CDR3 nucleotides read TGTGCCAGCAGTCTCCTGGGGGGTACGTGGACTGAAGCTTTCTTT. Translation gives CASSLLGGTWTEAFF.

The V call is TRBV28, the J call TRBJ1-1, with D perhaps matching TRBD1 (5 bases). The CDR3 is made up of 13 amino acids. Germline V gene lookup returns CDR1 MDHEN and CDR2 SYDVKM. The V and J ends lost 8 bases and 7 bases respectively, with 17 bases between them. The CDR3 loop is CASRSTRQLEAFF. The CDR3 nucleotides are TGTGCCAGCCGGTCGACCCGACAGCTTGAAGCTTTCTTT.

The chain joins TRBV5-1 to TRBJ2-6; possible D gene TRBD2, 5 bases. V lost 7 bases and J 4 bases, leaving 15 bases between the germline ends. The CDR3 is made up of 15 amino acids. Germline V CDR1 and CDR2: SGHRS, YFSETQ. The DNA of the CDR3 is TGCGCCAGCTTCCTCGAGGGCTCAGGGGCCAACGTCCTGACTTTC. Translated: CASFLEGSGANVLTF.

The sample holds a few counts of this clone. The genes are TRBV7-9 and TRBJ1-5; the D is unclear. The CDR3 contains 14 residues. The V and J ends lost 4 bases and 3 bases respectively, with 10 bases between them. CDR1 is SEHNR and CDR2 is FQNEAQ in the germline V gene (reference sequence). CDR3 nucleotide sequence: TGTGCCAGCAGCTCGGGTCCCAACAATCAGCCCCAGCATTTT. Its translation: CASSSGPNNQPQHF. Combining the CDR3 with reference TRBV7-9 and TRBJ1-5 gives the whole variable domain DTGVSQNPRHKITKRGQNVTFRCDPISEHNRLYWYRQTLGQGPEFLTYFQNEAQLEKSRLLSDRFSAERPKGSFSTLEIQRTEQGDSAMYLCASSSGPNNQPQHFGDGTRLSIL.

In DNA form, the CDR3 reads TGTGCCAGCAGCAGGGGATTCGACTTGGGTACAGATACGCAGTATTTT. The encoded protein is CASSRGFDLGTDTQYF. The rearrangement links TRBV7-9 to TRBJ2-3; tentatively, D is TRBD1 (5 bases). Trimming pared 5 bases from V and 3 bases from J, leaving 18 bases between. The CDR3 consists of 16 residues. Germline-derived CDR1 and CDR2 are SEHNR and FQNEAQ (reference sequence).